These 10 T cell receptor beta chains share one sample of origin, sequenced in a study of CD8 T cells in Susac syndrome. The RNA input was roughly 0.45 to 1 ug, and it was reverse transcribed with random hexamers. Each CDR3 protein gets one entry after TCRdb re-called the immunoSEQ multiplex PCR reads with MiXCR. The data contain about 94,000 distinct CDR3 sequences, 90% to 95% of them singletons. What was sequenced was CD4+ T cells from PBMCs. These receptors were obtained from a human donor with Susac syndrome.

This rearrangement joins TRBV19 to TRBJ1-1; D call uncertain. V lost 3 bases and J 7 bases, leaving 12 bases between the germline ends. Germline values: CDR1 LNHDA, CDR2 SQIVND (reference sequence). The CDR3 runs 13 residues. Here the CDR3 DNA reads TGTGCCAGTAGTATCCCCGGGGAGCTTGAAGCTTTCTTT. Its protein product is CASSIPGELEAFF.

The chain employs TRBV28 and TRBJ1-5, with 7 bases aligning to TRBD1. CDR1 and CDR2 (germline): MDHEN, SYDVKM. V trimming: 3 bases; J trimming: 2 bases; junction bases outside the gene matches: 7. This CDR3 spans 16 amino acids. The CDR3 bases are TGTGCCAGCAGTTTCAACAGGGGATTGGGCAATCAGCCCCAGCATTTT. Protein product: CASSFNRGLGNQPQHF. Drawing the rest from reference TRBV28 and TRBJ1-5, the complete variable domain is DVKVTQSSRYLVKRTGEKVFLECVQDMDHENMFWYRQDPGLGLRLIYFSYDVKMKEKGDIPEGYSVSREKKERFSLILESASTNQTSMYLCASSFNRGLGNQPQHFGDGTRLSIL.

This sequence joins TRBV3-1 and TRBJ2-2; perhaps TRBD1 as D (5 bases). This CDR3 is 14 amino acids long. V lost 2 bases to trimming and J lost 7 bases, with 11 bases between them. Germline values: CDR1 LGHDT, CDR2 YNNKEL (reference sequence). CDR3 loop: CASSQIGQGGELFF. CDR3 DNA sequence: TGTGCCAGCAGCCAAATAGGGCAGGGCGGGGAGCTGTTTTTT.

This clonotype occurred once. DNA for the CDR3: TGTGCCAGCAGCGGTAGGTTGGACACTGAAGCTTTCTTT. Translated, it gives CASSGRLDTEAFF. This chain links TRBV9 with TRBJ1-1; no firm D call. The V gene lost 3 bases and the J gene lost 3 bases, with 9 bases spanning the gap. This CDR3 spans 13 amino acids. Germline loops: CDR1 SGDLS, CDR2 YYNGEE.

This sequence joins TRBV15 and TRBJ1-4, with 7 bases fitting TRBD1. Germline CDR1 and CDR2: LNHNV and YYDKDF (reference sequence). With 3 bases clipped from V and 7 bases from J, the junction kept 5 bases outside the gene matches. The CDR3 runs to 14 residues. CDR3 sequence: CATSRRQGREKLFF. CDR3 in DNA: TGTGCCACCAGCAGGAGACAGGGTCGTGAAAAACTGTTTTTT.

The V gene is TRBV24-1, the J gene TRBJ2-1; D gene uncertain. V was cut by 6 bases and J by 10 bases, with 9 bases left in between. Germline V gene lookup returns CDR1 KGHDR and CDR2 SFDVKD. The CDR3 covers 11 residues. As DNA, the CDR3 is TGTGCCACCAGTTGGTTCGGAGAGCAGTTCTTC. Translating gives CATSWFGEQFF.

The chain couples TRBV12-3 or TRBV12-4 to TRBJ1-1, with D uncertain. The CDR3 runs 14 residues. Trimming pared 3 bases from V and 1 base from J, leaving 9 bases between. The CDR3 DNA reads as TGTGCCAGCAGTTTTAACGCCCCGAACACTGAAGCTTTCTTT. Protein sequence: CASSFNAPNTEAFF.

The J gene is TRBJ2-7, the V gene TRBV7-9; 7 nucleotides agree with TRBD1. The V and J ends lost 4 bases and 7 bases, in that order; junction bases with no gene match: 7. Per the germline V gene, CDR1 is SEHNR and CDR2 is FQNEAQ (reference sequence). The CDR3 spans 13 residues. The CDR3 is CASSSPGQWEQYF. The CDR3 DNA is TGTGCCAGCAGCTCACCGGGACAGTGGGAGCAGTACTTC. The full variable domain, rest sourced from reference TRBV7-9 and TRBJ2-7, is DTGVSQNPRHKITKRGQNVTFRCDPISEHNRLYWYRQTLGQGPEFLTYFQNEAQLEKSRLLSDRFSAERPKGSFSTLEIQRTEQGDSAMYLCASSSPGQWEQYFGPGTRLTVT.

The chain uses TRBV18 and TRBJ1-1; no clear D. This CDR3 region has 13 residues. The ends were cut back, 11 bases at V and 1 base at J, with 14 bases in the middle. Germline assignment: CDR1 KGHSH and CDR2 LQKENI. The CDR3 here is CAAREGGNTEAFF. The CDR3 region has the DNA TGTGCCGCCCGGGAGGGAGGGAACACTGAAGCTTTCTTT.

The chain uses TRBV5-4 and TRBJ1-2; D remains unclear. Germline lookup yields CDR1 SGHNT and CDR2 YYREEE (reference sequence). The CDR3 has 14 residues. V was shortened by 4 bases and J by 4 bases, with 14 bases between the two germline ends. In DNA form, the CDR3 reads TGTGCCAGCAGCCCCTTGGAGGGCGTCTATGGCTACACCTTC. Translated: CASSPLEGVYGYTF.